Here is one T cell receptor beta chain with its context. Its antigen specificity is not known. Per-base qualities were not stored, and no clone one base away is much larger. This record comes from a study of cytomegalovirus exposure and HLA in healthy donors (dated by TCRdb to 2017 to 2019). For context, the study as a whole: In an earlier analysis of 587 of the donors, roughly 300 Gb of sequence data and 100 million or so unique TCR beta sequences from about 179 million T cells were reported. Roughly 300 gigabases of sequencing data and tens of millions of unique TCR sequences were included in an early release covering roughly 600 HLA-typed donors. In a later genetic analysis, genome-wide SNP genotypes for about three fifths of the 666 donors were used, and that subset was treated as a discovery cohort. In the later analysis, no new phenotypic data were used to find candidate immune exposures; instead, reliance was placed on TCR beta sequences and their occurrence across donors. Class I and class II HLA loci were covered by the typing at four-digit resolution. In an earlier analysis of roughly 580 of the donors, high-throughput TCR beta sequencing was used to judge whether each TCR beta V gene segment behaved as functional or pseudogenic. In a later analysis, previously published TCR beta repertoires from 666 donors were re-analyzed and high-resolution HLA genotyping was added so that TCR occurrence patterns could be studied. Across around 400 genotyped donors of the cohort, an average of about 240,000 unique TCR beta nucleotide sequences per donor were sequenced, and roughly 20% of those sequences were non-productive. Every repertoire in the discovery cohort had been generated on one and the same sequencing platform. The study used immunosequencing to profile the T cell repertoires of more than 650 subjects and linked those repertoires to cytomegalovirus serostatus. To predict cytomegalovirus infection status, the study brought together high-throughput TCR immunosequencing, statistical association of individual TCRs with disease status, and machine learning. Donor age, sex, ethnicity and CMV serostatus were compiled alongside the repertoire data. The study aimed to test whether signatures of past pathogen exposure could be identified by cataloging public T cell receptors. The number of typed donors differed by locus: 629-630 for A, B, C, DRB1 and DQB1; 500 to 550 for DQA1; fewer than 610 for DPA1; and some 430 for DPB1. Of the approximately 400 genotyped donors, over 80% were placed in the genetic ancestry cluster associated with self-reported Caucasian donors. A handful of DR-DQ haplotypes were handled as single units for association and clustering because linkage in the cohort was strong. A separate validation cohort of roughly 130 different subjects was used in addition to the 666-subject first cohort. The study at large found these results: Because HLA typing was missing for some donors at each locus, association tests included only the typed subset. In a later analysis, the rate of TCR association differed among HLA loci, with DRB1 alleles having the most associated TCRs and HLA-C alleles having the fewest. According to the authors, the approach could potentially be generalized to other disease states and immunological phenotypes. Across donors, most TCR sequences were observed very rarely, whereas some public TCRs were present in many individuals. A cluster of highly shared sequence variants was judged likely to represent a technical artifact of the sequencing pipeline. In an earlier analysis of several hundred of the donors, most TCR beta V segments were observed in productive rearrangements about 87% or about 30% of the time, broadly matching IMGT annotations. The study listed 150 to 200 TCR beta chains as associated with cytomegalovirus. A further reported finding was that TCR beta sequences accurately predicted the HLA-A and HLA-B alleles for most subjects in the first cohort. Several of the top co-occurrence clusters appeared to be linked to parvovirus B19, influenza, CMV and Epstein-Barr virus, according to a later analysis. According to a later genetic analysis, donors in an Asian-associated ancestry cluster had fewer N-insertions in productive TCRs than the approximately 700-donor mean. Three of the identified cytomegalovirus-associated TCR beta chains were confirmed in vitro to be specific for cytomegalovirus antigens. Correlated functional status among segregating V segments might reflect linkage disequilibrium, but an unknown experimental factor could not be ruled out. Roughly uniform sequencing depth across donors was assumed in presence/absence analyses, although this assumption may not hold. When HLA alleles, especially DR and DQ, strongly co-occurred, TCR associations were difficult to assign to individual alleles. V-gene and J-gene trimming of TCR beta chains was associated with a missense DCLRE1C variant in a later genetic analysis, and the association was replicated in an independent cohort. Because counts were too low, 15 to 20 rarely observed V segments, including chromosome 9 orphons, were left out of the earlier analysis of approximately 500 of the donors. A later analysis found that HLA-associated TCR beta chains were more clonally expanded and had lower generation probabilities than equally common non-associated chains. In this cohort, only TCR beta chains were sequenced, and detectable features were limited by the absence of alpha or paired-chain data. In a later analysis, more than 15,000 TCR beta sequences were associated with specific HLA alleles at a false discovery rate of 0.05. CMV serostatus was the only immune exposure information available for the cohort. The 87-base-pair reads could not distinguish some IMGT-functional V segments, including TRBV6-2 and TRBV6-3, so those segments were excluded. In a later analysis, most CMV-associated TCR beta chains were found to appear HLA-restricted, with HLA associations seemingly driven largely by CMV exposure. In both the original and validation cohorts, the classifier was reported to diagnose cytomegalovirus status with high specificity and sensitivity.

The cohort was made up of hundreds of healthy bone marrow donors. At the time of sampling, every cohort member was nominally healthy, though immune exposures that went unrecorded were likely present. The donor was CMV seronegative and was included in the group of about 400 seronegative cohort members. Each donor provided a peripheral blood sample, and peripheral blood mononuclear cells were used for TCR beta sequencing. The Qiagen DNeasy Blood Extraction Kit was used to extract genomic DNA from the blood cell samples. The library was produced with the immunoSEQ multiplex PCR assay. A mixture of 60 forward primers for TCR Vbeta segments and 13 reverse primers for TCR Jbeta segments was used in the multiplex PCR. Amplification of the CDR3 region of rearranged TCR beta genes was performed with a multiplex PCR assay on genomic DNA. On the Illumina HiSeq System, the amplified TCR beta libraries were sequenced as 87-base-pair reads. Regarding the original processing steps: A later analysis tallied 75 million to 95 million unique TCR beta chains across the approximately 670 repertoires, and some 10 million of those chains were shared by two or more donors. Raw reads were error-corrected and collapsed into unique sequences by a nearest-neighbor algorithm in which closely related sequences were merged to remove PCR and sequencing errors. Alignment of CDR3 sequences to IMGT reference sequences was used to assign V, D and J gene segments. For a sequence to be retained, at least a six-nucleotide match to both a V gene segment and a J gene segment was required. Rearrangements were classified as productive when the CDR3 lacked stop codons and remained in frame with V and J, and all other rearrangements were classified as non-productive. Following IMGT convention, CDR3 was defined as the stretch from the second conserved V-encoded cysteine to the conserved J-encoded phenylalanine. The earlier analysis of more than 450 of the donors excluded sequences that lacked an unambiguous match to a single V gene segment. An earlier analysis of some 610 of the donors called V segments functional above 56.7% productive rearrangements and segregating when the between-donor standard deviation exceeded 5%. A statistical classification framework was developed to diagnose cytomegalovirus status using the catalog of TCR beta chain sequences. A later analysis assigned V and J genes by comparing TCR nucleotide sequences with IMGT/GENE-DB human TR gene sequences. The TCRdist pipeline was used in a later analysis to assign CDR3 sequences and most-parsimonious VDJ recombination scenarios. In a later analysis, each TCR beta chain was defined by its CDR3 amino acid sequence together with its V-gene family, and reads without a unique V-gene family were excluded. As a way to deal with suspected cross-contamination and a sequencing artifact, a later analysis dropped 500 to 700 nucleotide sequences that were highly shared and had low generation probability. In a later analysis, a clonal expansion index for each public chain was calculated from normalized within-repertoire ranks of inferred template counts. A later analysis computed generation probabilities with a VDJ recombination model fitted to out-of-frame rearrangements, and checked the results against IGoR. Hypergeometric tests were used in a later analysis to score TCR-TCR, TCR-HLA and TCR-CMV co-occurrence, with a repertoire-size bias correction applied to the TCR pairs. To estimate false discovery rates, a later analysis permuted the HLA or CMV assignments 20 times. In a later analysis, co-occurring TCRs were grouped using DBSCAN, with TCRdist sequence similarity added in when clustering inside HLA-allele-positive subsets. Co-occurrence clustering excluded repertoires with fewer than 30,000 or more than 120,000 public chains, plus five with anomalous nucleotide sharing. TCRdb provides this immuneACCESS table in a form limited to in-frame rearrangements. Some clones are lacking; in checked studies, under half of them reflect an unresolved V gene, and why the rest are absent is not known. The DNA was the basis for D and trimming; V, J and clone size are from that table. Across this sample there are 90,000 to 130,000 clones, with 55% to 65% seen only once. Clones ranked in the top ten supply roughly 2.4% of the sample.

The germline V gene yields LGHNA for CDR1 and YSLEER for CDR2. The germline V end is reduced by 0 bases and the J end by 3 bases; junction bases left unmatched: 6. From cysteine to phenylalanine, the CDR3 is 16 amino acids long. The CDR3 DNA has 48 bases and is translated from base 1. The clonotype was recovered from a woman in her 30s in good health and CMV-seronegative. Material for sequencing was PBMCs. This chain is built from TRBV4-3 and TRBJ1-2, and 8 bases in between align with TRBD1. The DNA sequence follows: TGCGCCAGCAGCCAAGACGTCCTGACAGGGGACTATGGCTACACCTTC. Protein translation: CASSQDVLTGDYGYTF.